The 12 T cell receptor beta chains in this list originate from one sample, sequenced in a study of identical twins. TCRdb passed the 5' RACE reads through MiXCR, listing each CDR3 protein once. The data hold around 530,000 distinct CDR3 sequences, with over 12% observed a single time. A further study also used this sample, focusing on yellow fever vaccine responses in identical twins.

The sample consisted of CD4+ T cells sorted from blood. These TCRs come from a woman under 30 in good health.

This clonotype has a handful of counts. The chain recombines TRBV11-2 with TRBJ2-7, with no clear D. CDR3 length: 15 residues. From germline, CDR1 is SGHAT and CDR2 FQNNGV. V lost 5 bases and J lost 6, with 20 bases in between. CDR3 amino acids: CASSNPLGSPPEQYF. DNA of the CDR3: TGTGCCAGCAGCAACCCGCTGGGCAGTCCTCCCGAGCAGTACTTC.

The rearrangement links TRBV29-1 to TRBJ2-2, with unresolved D. Germline values: CDR1 SQVTM, CDR2 ANQGSEA. Between the trimmed V and J ends, which lost 7 bases and 6 bases, there was a span of 15 bases. The CDR3 loop spans 13 amino acids. CDR3 sequence: CSAHWGIAGELFF. CDR3 sequence (DNA): TGCAGCGCCCATTGGGGAATCGCCGGGGAGCTGTTTTTT.

The chain uses TRBV5-1 and TRBJ2-3; D is undetermined. CDR3 length equals 16 residues. Germline V gene lookup returns CDR1 SGHRS and CDR2 YFSETQ. Trimming pared 3 bases from V and 4 bases from J, leaving 18 bases between. This CDR3 is CASSSRAPIGSDTQYF. The CDR3 DNA follows: TGCGCCAGCAGCTCCCGGGCCCCAATTGGCTCAGATACGCAGTATTTT.

There are many counts of this clonotype. This sequence joins TRBV2 and TRBJ1-1; the D gene is possibly TRBD1 (5 bases). This CDR3 has 12 amino acids. Germline CDR1 is SNHLY and CDR2 is FYNNEI. V was shortened by 8 bases and J by 5 bases, with 12 bases between the two germline ends. CDR3 nucleotide sequence: TGTGCCAGCTATCAGGGTTATACTGAAGCTTTCTTT. Amino acids: CASYQGYTEAFF.

This clonotype was recorded a few times. The V gene is TRBV29-1, the J gene TRBJ2-3; D might be TRBD1 (6 bases). V was shortened by 3 bases and J by 3 bases, with 7 bases between the two germline ends. The germline gives CDR1 SQVTM, CDR2 ANQGSEA. The CDR3 is 12 residues long. CDR3 loop: CSVDQGTDTQYF. The CDR3 DNA reads as TGCAGCGTTGACCAGGGGACAGATACGCAGTATTTT.

The V and J genes are TRBV20-1 and TRBJ2-4, with TRBD1 identical over 7 bases. V dropped 5 bases and J dropped 4; count of bases not matched to a gene: 8. Germline V gene lookup returns CDR1 DFQATT and CDR2 SNEGSKA (reference sequence). The CDR3 consists of 14 residues. The CDR3 reads CSADGQVRKNIQYF. In nucleotides, the CDR3 is TGCAGTGCTGATGGACAGGTCCGTAAAAACATTCAGTACTTC.

This clonotype was observed a few times. The J gene is TRBJ1-1, the V gene TRBV4-2; a weak D match, TRBD1 (6 bases). CDR1 and CDR2 from the germline V gene are LGHNA and YNFKEQ. Trimming pared 0 bases from V and 4 bases from J, leaving 12 bases between. This CDR3 is built from 15 residues. This chain's CDR3 is CASSQDAAGVTEAFF. Here the CDR3 DNA reads TGTGCCAGCAGCCAAGATGCGGCAGGGGTCACTGAAGCTTTCTTT.

J is TRBJ2-2 and V is TRBV20-1; 9 positions match TRBD2. Per the germline V gene, CDR1 is DFQATT and CDR2 is SNEGSKA (reference sequence). Trimming removed 3 bases from V and 7 bases from J; junction bases left unmatched: 9. The length of the CDR3 is 15 residues. The CDR3, as DNA: TGCAGTGCTAGGCTTCGCGGGGGGGCCGTCGGGGAGCTGTTTTTT. Protein product: CSARLRGGAVGELFF.

The CDR3, as DNA: TGTGCCAGCAGCAAAAACGAGGTCTACGAGCAGTACGTC. Protein product: CASSKNEVYEQYV. This chain uses TRBV6-1 with TRBJ2-7; D uncertain. The CDR3 sequence is 13 residues long. The V end was cut by 6 bases, the J end by 3 bases, with 12 bases between. Germline-derived CDR1 and CDR2 are MNHNS and SASEGT.

The rearrangement links TRBV6-5 to TRBJ2-7, with no clear D. V was trimmed by 8 bases and J by 2 bases, leaving 10 bases between them. The CDR3 is 12 residues long. Per the germline V gene, CDR1 is MNHEY and CDR2 is SVGAGI. The CDR3: CASRSGTYEQYV. CDR3 nucleotide sequence: TGTGCCAGCCGGTCCGGAACCTACGAGCAGTACGTC.

The CDR3 loop is CATDRNTEAFF. CDR3 coding DNA: TGTGCCACTGATAGGAACACTGAAGCTTTCTTT. The chain has TRBV12-3 or TRBV12-4 and TRBJ1-1; D is unresolved. Trimming cost V 10 bases and J 1 base, with 7 bases left between them. The CDR3 has 11 amino acids.

The V gene is TRBV10-1, the J gene TRBJ2-1; no clear D. The V gene's germline CDR1 is WNHNN and CDR2 SYGVQD (reference sequence). This CDR3 is built from 14 residues. V was pared by 4 bases and J by 0 bases, with 7 bases between. CDR3 in amino acids: CASSVAPSYNEQFF. The DNA of the CDR3 is TGCGCCAGCAGTGTTGCCCCCTCCTACAATGAGCAGTTCTTC.